This T cell receptor beta chain was recorded in a study of Graves' ophthalmopathy and Graves' hyperthyroidism. Ophthalmopathy was moderately-to-severely active, CAS at least 3, NOSPECS at least 4, lasting under 3 months. PBMCs were isolated by Ficoll-Paque density gradient centrifugation, using around 10 ml of fresh peripheral blood as the starting material. RNA transcripts were the source from which TCR beta CDR3 regions were amplified. An initial RT-PCR round employing HTBI primers preceded a second-round multiplex PCR. TCRdb re-called the multiplex PCR reads through MiXCR, storing one row per CDR3 protein. The sample consists of over 650,000 distinct CDR3 sequences, more than 40% of them appearing once. There are many counts of this clonotype. The germline V gene has CDR1 LNHDA and CDR2 SQIVND (reference sequence). The CDR3 runs 11 residues. With 5 bases removed from V and 7 bases from J, the gap between germline ends came to 9 bases.

The chain recombines TRBV19 with TRBJ2-7; D perhaps matches TRBD1 (6 bases). The specimen sequenced was peripheral blood. The TCR sequence derives from an adult man with Graves' ophthalmopathy. CDR3 sequence (DNA): TGTGCCAGTAGTCAAGACAGGGAGCAGTACTTC. The encoded protein is CASSQDREQYF.